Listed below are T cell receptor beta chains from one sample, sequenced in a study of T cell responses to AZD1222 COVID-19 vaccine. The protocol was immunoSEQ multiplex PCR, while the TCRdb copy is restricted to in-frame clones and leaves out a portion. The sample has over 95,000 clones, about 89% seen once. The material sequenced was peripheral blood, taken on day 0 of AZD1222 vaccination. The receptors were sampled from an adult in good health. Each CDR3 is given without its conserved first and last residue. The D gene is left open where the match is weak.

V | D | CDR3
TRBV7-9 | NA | ASSLSDSPLH
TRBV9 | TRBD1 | ASSGGQGMTSNQPQH
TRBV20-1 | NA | SASGQGAARGYT
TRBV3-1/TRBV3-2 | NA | ASSQAKNEKLF
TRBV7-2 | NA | ASSLAGYT
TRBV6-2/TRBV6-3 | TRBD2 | ASSYAGGALETQY
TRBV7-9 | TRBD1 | ASSTGTASEKLF
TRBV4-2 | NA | ASSQGGRVSIMDEQY
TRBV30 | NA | AWSIHGGNTEAF
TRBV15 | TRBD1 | ATKRTGGDTEAF
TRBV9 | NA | ASSVSGVVGNTIY
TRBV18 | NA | ASSPAGRAHEQY
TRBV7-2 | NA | ASSPRRENQPQH
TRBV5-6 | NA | ASSPKGPGELF
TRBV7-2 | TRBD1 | ASSLVTWDRADSPLH
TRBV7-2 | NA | ASSENRVRADTQY
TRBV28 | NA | ASSSYNEKLF
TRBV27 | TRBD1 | ASSPGGRTGQNYGYT
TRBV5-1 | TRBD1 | ASSLEGAGFRSGANVLT
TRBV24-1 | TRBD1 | ATSDRGTGKDNEQF
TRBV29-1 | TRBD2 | SVVPTSGSGNEQF
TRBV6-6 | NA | ASSPPSRVLNEKLF
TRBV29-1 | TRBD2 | SVETRYGTITDTQY
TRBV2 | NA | ASSVDNPYYGYT
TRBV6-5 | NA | ASSPQDRDTEAF
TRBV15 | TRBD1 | ATSRRPGTGWNTEAF
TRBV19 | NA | ASSLRQDSPLH
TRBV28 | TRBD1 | ASRRTGMRILNYGYT
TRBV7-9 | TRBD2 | ASSSVAGGGQETQY
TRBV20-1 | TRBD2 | SASLASGGTDTQY
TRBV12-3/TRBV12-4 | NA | ASSKGTDTQY
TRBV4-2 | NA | ASSQGLGGEGEKLF
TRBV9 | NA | ASSVGQWNTGELF
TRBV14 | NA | ASSRDSGQNTDTQY
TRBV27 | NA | ASSLNPAGGYT
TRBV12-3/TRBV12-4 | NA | ASSFRGTEAF
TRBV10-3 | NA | AINQGQADGYT
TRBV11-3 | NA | ASSPQQGNEQY
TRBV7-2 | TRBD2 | ASSLVGSGRNTGELF
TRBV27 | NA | ASSQAGSIQY
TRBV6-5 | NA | ASSYGAGTEAF
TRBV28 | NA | ASSPYGVGALH
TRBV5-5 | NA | ASSLHRELF
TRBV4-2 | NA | ASSQDGRGGVVTDTQY
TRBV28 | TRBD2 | ASSFREAINEQF
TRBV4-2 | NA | ASTYGQINTEAF
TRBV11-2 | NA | ASSLGQGGVETQY
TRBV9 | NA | ASSVGPTSSYNEQF
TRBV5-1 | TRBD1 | ASSSMGQGGEKLF